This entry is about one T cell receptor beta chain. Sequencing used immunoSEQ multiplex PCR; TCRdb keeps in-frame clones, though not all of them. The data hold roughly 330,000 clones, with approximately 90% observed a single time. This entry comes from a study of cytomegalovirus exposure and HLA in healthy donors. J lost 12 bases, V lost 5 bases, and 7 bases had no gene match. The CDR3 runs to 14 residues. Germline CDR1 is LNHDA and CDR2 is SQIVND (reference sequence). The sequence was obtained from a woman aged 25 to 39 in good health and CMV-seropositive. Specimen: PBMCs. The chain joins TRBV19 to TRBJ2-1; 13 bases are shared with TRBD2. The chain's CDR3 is CASSETSGRPGQFF. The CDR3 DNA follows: TGTGCCAGTAGTGAGACTAGCGGGAGGCCGGGGCAGTTCTTC.